This T cell receptor (beta chain) comes out of a study of identical twins. Donors were all healthy Caucasians. MiXCR, run by TCRdb on the 5' RACE reads, gives a single entry per CDR3 protein. The sample consists of fewer than 900,000 distinct CDR3 sequences, around 20% of them appearing once. These same data were also listed under a study on T cells expressing NK-cell markers. This second study notes: Obtained from sorted CD3+CD56+NKG2C+, CD3+CD56+NKG2C- and CD3+CD56-NKG2C+ T cells were the TCR beta repertoires. Of the CD8+ T cells in about 6 donors, about 1.0-7.5% belonged to dominant NKG2C+ clonotypes. Where several donors were concerned, these clonotypes also led the CD3+CD56-NKG2C+ fraction.

The sequenced material came from PBMCs. The receptor was isolated from a woman in her late teens or twenties in good health.

Here the CDR3 reads CSVEQGLYGYTF. CDR3 nucleotides: TGCAGCGTTGAACAGGGACTCTATGGCTACACCTTC. The rearrangement links TRBV29-1 to TRBJ1-2; possible D gene TRBD1, 5 bases. This CDR3 comprises 12 residues. V lost 2 bases and J lost 4, with 8 bases in between. Per germline, CDR1 SQVTM and CDR2 ANQGSEA.